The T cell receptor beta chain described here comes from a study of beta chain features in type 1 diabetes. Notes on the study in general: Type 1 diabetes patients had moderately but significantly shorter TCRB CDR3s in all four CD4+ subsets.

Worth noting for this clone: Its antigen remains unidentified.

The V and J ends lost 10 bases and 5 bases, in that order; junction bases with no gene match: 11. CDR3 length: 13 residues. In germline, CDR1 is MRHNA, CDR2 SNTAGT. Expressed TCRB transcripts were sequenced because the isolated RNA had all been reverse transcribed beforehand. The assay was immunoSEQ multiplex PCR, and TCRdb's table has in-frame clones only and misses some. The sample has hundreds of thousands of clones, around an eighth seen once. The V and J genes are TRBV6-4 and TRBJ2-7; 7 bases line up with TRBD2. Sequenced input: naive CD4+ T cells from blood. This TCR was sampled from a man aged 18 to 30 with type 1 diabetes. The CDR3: CATEGPGTNEQYF. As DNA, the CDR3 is TGTGCCACCGAGGGGCCCGGGACTAACGAGCAGTACTTC.